The 15 T cell receptor beta chains below were found in one sample sequenced in a study of T cells after yellow fever vaccination (dated by TCRdb to the late 2010s). Library prep was done by 5' RACE. The sequencer listed for this sample is Illumina HiSeq 2500. TCRdb cleaned the public reads at Q25 with fastp, built clones with MiXCR and kept in-frame beta chains. Rows with a matching CDR3 protein are joined into one entry that keeps the most common DNA and genes. For this sample the table gives approximately 580,000 distinct CDR3 sequences, of which roughly 17% were detected only once. The ten largest clones take up 15% to 20% of the sample. Sample treatment or condition, as interpreted from the label and publication: live attenuated yellow fever vaccine strain. The starting material was PBMCs, obtained roughly 5 days after the first yellow fever vaccination. The receptor source for this set is a young man who received the YFV17D yellow fever vaccine.

The rearrangement links TRBV28 to TRBJ2-2, with D tentatively TRBD2 (5 bases). In germline, CDR1 is MDHEN, CDR2 SYDVKM. V was pared by 4 bases and J by 4 bases, with 16 bases between. The CDR3 totals 16 residues. CDR3: CASSSPEHRGTGELFF. The DNA of the CDR3 is TGTGCCAGCAGTTCTCCCGAGCACCGGGGCACCGGGGAGCTGTTTTTT.

The sample holds a few counts of this clonotype. The chain joins TRBV6-6 to TRBJ2-5; 7 positions match TRBD1. V lost 8 bases, J lost 7 bases, and 7 bases stayed unmatched. The V gene's germline CDR1 is MNHNY and CDR2 SVGAGI (reference sequence). This CDR3 region has 12 residues. Here the CDR3 reads CASGTGDGTQYF. Here the CDR3 DNA reads TGTGCCAGCGGTACAGGGGACGGGACCCAGTACTTC.

The chain combines TRBV2 with TRBJ2-3; TRBD1 agrees at 11 bases. J was trimmed by 2 bases and V by 6 bases; bases with no gene match: 1. This CDR3 is built from 14 residues. Germline V gene data show CDR1 as SNHLY and CDR2 as FYNNEI. This CDR3 reads CASRDRGHTDTQYF. The CDR3 DNA is TGTGCCAGCAGGGACAGGGGGCACACAGATACGCAGTATTTT.

This rearrangement joins TRBV5-1 to TRBJ1-2; D is undetermined. Germline V gene sequence: CDR1 SGHRS, CDR2 YFSETQ. V dropped 0 bases and J dropped 8 bases, with 11 bases sitting between them. The CDR3 is made up of 13 amino acids. Written as DNA, the CDR3 is TGCGCCAGCAGCTTGGCCGACGGCAGCGGCTACACCTTC. As protein: CASSLADGSGYTF.

This chain connects TRBV12-3 or TRBV12-4 to TRBJ2-5; D gene uncertain. CDR3 length equals 15 residues. V lost 6 bases and J 5 bases, leaving 19 bases between the germline ends. CDR3 nucleotides: TGTGCCAGCAGACCGACAAGTAGTACGTGGGAGACCCAGTACTTC. This gives the protein CASRPTSSTWETQYF.

The chain couples TRBV6-5 to TRBJ2-7; TRBD1 is a possible D gene (5 bases). Looked up from germline, CDR1 is MNHEY and CDR2 is SVGAGI. The germline V and J ends were trimmed by 2 bases and 4 bases, with 9 bases remaining between them. The CDR3 is 13 residues long. CDR3: CASSYNAGYEQYV. The CDR3 DNA reads TGTGCCAGCAGTTACAATGCAGGGTACGAGCAGTACGTC.

The chain combines TRBV28 with TRBJ2-1; TRBD1 matches 7 bases. The CDR3 extends over 16 amino acids. The germline V gene has CDR1 MDHEN and CDR2 SYDVKM. Germline trimming cut 5 bases from V and 5 bases from J; bases unmatched to any gene: 12. The CDR3 bases are TGTGCCAGCAGTGGCCCGAGGGGGCGCGTGGACAATGAGCAGTTCTTC. It encodes CASSGPRGRVDNEQFF. Drawing the rest from reference TRBV28 and TRBJ2-1, the complete variable domain is DVKVTQSSRYLVKRTGEKVFLECVQDMDHENMFWYRQDPGLGLRLIYFSYDVKMKEKGDIPEGYSVSREKKERFSLILESASTNQTSMYLCASSGPRGRVDNEQFFGPGTRLTVL.

This clonotype has just a few counts. J is TRBJ1-1 and V is TRBV10-3, with D perhaps TRBD1 (5 bases). Germline assignment: CDR1 ENHRY and CDR2 SYGVKD. This CDR3 has 14 residues. Trimming stripped 7 bases from V and 3 bases from J, with 15 bases between. CDR3 in amino acids: CAINHLGTDTEAFF. The CDR3 DNA follows: TGTGCCATCAACCATTTGGGGACGGACACTGAAGCTTTCTTT.

The chain joins TRBV9 to TRBJ1-4, with D maybe TRBD1 (6 bases). The CDR3 runs 15 residues. Deletions cut 3 bases from V and 7 bases from J, with 16 bases between. CDR1 and CDR2 (germline): SGDLS, YYNGEE. This CDR3 is CASSAAGQSGEKLFF. CDR3 nucleotide sequence: TGTGCCAGCAGCGCCGCAGGACAGTCTGGTGAAAAACTGTTTTTT.

The CDR3 protein is CASSLIRGIGETQYF. In DNA, the CDR3 is TGTGCCAGCAGCCTAATCAGGGGGATCGGAGAGACCCAGTACTTC. The V call is TRBV12-3 or TRBV12-4, the J call TRBJ2-5, with TRBD1 matching over 7 bases. V shed 6 bases and J 4 bases; nucleotides not matched to a gene: 11. The CDR3 runs to 15 residues.

The chain employs TRBV18 and TRBJ1-5, with TRBD1 as a possible D gene (6 bases). CDR1 is KGHSH and CDR2 is LQKENI in the germline V gene. V lost 4 bases to trimming and J lost 5 bases, with 21 bases between them. The CDR3 runs to 17 residues. CDR3 in amino acids: CASSLTGTPWMDQPQHF. The CDR3, as DNA: TGTGCCAGCTCACTTACAGGGACGCCCTGGATGGATCAGCCCCAGCATTTT.

This clonotype was found a few times. The chain recombines TRBV4-2 with TRBJ1-3; the D gene is possibly TRBD1 (5 bases). Germline V lookup: CDR1 LGHNA, CDR2 YNFKEQ. V shed 0 bases and J shed 3 bases, with 15 bases lying between them. The CDR3 is 17 residues long. The CDR3 coding sequence is TGTGCCAGCAGCCAAGAAACGTGGACACTTGGTGGAAACACCATATATTTT. Translation gives CASSQETWTLGGNTIYF.

This clonotype appeared many times. This chain links TRBV4-2 with TRBJ2-1; D possibly uses TRBD1 or TRBD2 (5 bases each). Looked up from germline, CDR1 is LGHNA and CDR2 is YNFKEQ. This CDR3 region has 14 residues. V was clipped by 1 base and J by 8 bases, with 12 bases between them. CDR3 sequence (DNA): TGTGCCAGCAGCCAAGGAGGGGACGGCGATGAGCAGTTCTTC. This encodes CASSQGGDGDEQFF.

This chain links TRBV5-4 with TRBJ2-3, with D uncertain. CDR1 and CDR2 (germline): SGHNT, YYREEE (reference sequence). V was clipped by 4 bases and J by 0 bases, with 15 bases between them. This CDR3 has 16 residues. CDR3 residues: CASSLPWQPSTDTQYF. CDR3 nucleotides: TGTGCCAGCAGCCTCCCTTGGCAGCCTAGCACAGATACGCAGTATTTT.

This clonotype was found a few times. The genes are TRBV7-2 and TRBJ2-5; tentative D call: TRBD1 (5 bases). CDR3 size: 16 residues. The V gene lost 1 base and the J gene lost 7 bases, with 19 bases spanning the gap. The V gene's germline CDR1 is SGHTA and CDR2 FQGNSA. Written as DNA, the CDR3 is TGTGCCAGCAGCTTAGGTGGCAGGAGCTATCAGGGGACCCAGTACTTC. It translates to CASSLGGRSYQGTQYF.